One sample yielded the 21 T cell receptor beta chains listed below, sequenced in a study of T cells after somatic rescue of genetic block. Only in-frame clones appear in the TCRdb table, and some are missing; sequencing was by immunoSEQ multiplex PCR. The table includes 14,000 to 15,000 clones, about 70% detected once. Material for sequencing was peripheral blood mononuclear cells (PBMCs). These TCRs come from a boy aged 10-17 years.

V gene TRBV10-3 combines with J gene TRBJ1-1, with 10 bases aligning to TRBD1. Germline V gives CDR1 ENHRY, CDR2 SYGVKD. CDR3 size: 18 residues. J gave up 3 bases and V 0 bases, and 10 bases lay outside the gene matches. CDR3 sequence (DNA): TGTGCCATCAGTGAGTCGGGACAGGGGCCCTCTGGTGACACTGAAGCTTTCTTT. Translation gives CAISESGQGPSGDTEAFF.

The genes are TRBV6-5 and TRBJ1-1; perhaps TRBD1 as D (5 bases). The germline gives CDR1 MNHEY, CDR2 SVGAGI. Trimming stripped 2 bases from V and 1 base from J, with 14 bases between. CDR3 size: 16 residues. The CDR3 sequence is CASSYGAVSRNTEAFF. The CDR3 DNA sequence: TGTGCCAGCAGTTACGGGGCAGTTTCTAGGAACACTGAAGCTTTCTTT.

This clone was picked up a small number of times. This rearrangement joins TRBV10-3 to TRBJ2-3, with 9 bases aligning to TRBD1. V shed 8 bases and J 7 bases; nucleotides not matched to a gene: 7. Germline V gene lookup returns CDR1 ENHRY and CDR2 SYGVKD. CDR3 length: 13 amino acids. CDR3 sequence reads: CAIEGQGGNTQYF. DNA for the CDR3: TGTGCCATCGAGGGACAGGGTGGAAATACGCAGTATTTT.

The rearrangement links TRBV30 to TRBJ2-7; the D is unclear. CDR3 length equals 13 residues. Trimming took off 0 bases at V and 0 bases at J, with 6 bases between the two ends. The germline V gene encodes CDR1 GTSNPN and CDR2 SVGIG (reference sequence). Here the CDR3 reads CAWSVSYSYEQYF. As DNA, the CDR3 is TGTGCCTGGAGTGTATCTTACTCCTACGAGCAGTACTTC.

The table lists this clone with a count of one. The rearrangement uses TRBV28 and TRBJ2-7, with D perhaps TRBD2 (6 bases). V was clipped by 3 bases and J by 6 bases, with 12 bases between them. CDR1 and CDR2 from the germline V gene are MDHEN and SYDVKM. The CDR3 extends over 13 amino acids. The CDR3 DNA sequence: TGTGCCAGCAGTTTGGGTGGGGGGACCGAGCAGTACTTC. Its protein is CASSLGGGTEQYF.

This chain connects TRBV6-6 to TRBJ1-5; 7 positions agree with TRBD1. The V and J ends lost 7 bases and 6 bases, in that order; junction bases with no gene match: 6. CDR1 and CDR2 from the germline V gene are MNHNY and SVGAGI (reference sequence). This CDR3 is built from 13 residues. The CDR3 DNA sequence: TGTGCCAGCAAAGGGGGCGCGGGTCAGCCCCAGCATTTT. It encodes CASKGGAGQPQHF.

The rearrangement joins TRBV7-2 to TRBJ2-3, with TRBD2 as a possible D gene (5 bases). CDR1 and CDR2 (germline): SGHTA, FQGNSA. The CDR3 contains 13 residues. The V gene lost 3 bases and the J gene lost 9 bases, with 13 bases spanning the gap. CDR3 nucleotides: TGTGCCAGCAGCTTGGACTCGCCAGGCACGCAGTATTTT. Protein sequence: CASSLDSPGTQYF.

This CDR3 reads CASSRLAGGRETQYF. For the CDR3, the DNA is TGTGCCAGCAGCCGACTAGCGGGGGGTAGGGAGACCCAGTACTTC. This sequence joins TRBV27 and TRBJ2-5, with 13 positions matching TRBD2. CDR3 length: 15 residues. Germline CDR1 is MNHEY and CDR2 is SMNVEV (reference sequence). Trimming took 6 bases from V and 5 from J; bases not matched to a gene: 6.

V is TRBV7-2 and J is TRBJ2-3; possibly TRBD2 for D (6 bases). V lost 7 bases and J lost 3, with 23 bases in between. The CDR3 length is 17 residues. CDR1 and CDR2 (germline): SGHTA, FQGNSA. This CDR3 reads CASTSELGRRETDTQYF. The CDR3 nucleotides are TGTGCCAGCACCTCAGAGCTGGGCAGGAGGGAAACAGATACGCAGTATTTT.

V usage is TRBV10-3 and J usage is TRBJ1-2; possibly TRBD1 for D (5 bases). This CDR3 region has 14 residues. Germline V lookup: CDR1 ENHRY, CDR2 SYGVKD. V was pared by 0 bases and J by 2 bases, with 7 bases between. The DNA for the CDR3 is TGTGCCATCAGTGAGTCGACAGCGAACTATGGCTACACCTTC. Translated: CAISESTANYGYTF.

This chain joins TRBV7-9 and TRBJ2-3; 9 bases line up with TRBD1. The CDR3 length is 15 residues. Germline V CDR1 and CDR2: SEHNR, FQNEAQ (reference sequence). The V gene end was trimmed by 5 bases and the J gene end by 5 bases; junction bases not matched to a gene: 8. CDR3 nucleotide sequence: TGTGCCAGCAGCCCCCGGGACAGGGATGGAGATACGCAGTATTTT. Encoded protein: CASSPRDRDGDTQYF.

The V and J genes are TRBV28 and TRBJ1-2, with 9 bases lining up with TRBD1. The CDR3 runs 16 residues. Germline V gene data show CDR1 as MDHEN and CDR2 as SYDVKM. The V segment lost 4 bases and the J segment 4 bases; nucleotides outside the gene matches: 10. CDR3 sequence reads: CASSSAGQGTFYGYTF. CDR3 nucleotides: TGTGCCAGCAGTTCGGCGGGACAGGGAACCTTCTATGGCTACACCTTC.

J is TRBJ2-4 and V is TRBV7-2; D not resolved. Germline loops: CDR1 SGHTA, CDR2 FQGNSA. V lost 2 bases and J 0 bases, leaving 20 bases between the germline ends. The CDR3 extends over 19 amino acids. CDR3 coding DNA: TGTGCCAGCAGCTTACTCGGGCAGGTTCCTCCTCTAGCCAAAAACATTCAGTACTTC. It specifies CASSLLGQVPPLAKNIQYF.

This chain uses TRBV14 with TRBJ1-3; 10 bases are shared with TRBD1. The CDR3 contains 16 residues. Trimming cost V 1 base and J 2 bases; bases outside gene matches: 2. In germline, CDR1 is SGHDN, CDR2 FVKESK. For the CDR3, the DNA is TGTGCCAGCAGCCAAGTGGGACAGGGGACTGGAAACACCATATATTTT. It specifies CASSQVGQGTGNTIYF.

The rearrangement joins TRBV7-3 to TRBJ1-2, with TRBD1 matching 8 bases. The CDR3 totals 15 residues. J was trimmed by 4 bases and V by 0 bases; bases with no gene match: 4. Germline V CDR1 and CDR2: SGHTA, FQGTGA. For the CDR3, the DNA is TGTGCCAGCAGCTTAACTTCAGGGGGCCCCTATGGCTACACCTTC. Protein: CASSLTSGGPYGYTF.

V usage is TRBV27 and J usage is TRBJ2-1; TRBD1 agrees at 9 bases. The V gene end was trimmed by 7 bases and the J gene end by 7 bases; junction bases not matched to a gene: 14. This CDR3 comprises 16 residues. The germline V gene has CDR1 MNHEY and CDR2 SMNVEV (reference sequence). CDR3: CASNPPGTGSRNEQFF. The CDR3 coding sequence is TGTGCCAGCAACCCTCCGGGGACAGGGAGCAGAAATGAGCAGTTCTTC.

This chain connects TRBV6-5 to TRBJ2-3; D gene ambiguous. Germline V CDR1 and CDR2: MNHEY, SVGAGI. CDR3 length equals 12 residues. V lost 7 bases and J lost 2, with 7 bases in between. This chain's CDR3 is CASTSHTDTQYF. The CDR3 nucleotides are TGTGCCAGCACCTCACACACAGATACGCAGTATTTT.

This chain uses TRBV28 with TRBJ1-6; D is uncertain. The V gene lost 6 bases and the J gene lost 14 bases, with 17 bases spanning the gap. Germline V gene data show CDR1 as MDHEN and CDR2 as SYDVKM. The CDR3 contains 13 residues. CDR3 sequence (DNA): TGTGCCAGCAGCACCCCGTCCCCGCGGGCCCTCCACTTT. This gives the protein CASSTPSPRALHF. The full variable domain, rest sourced from reference TRBV28 and TRBJ1-6, is DVKVTQSSRYLVKRTGEKVFLECVQDMDHENMFWYRQDPGLGLRLIYFSYDVKMKEKGDIPEGYSVSREKKERFSLILESASTNQTSMYLCASSTPSPRALHFGNGTRLTVT.

By proportion, this clone is medium-sized (0.01 to 0.1%). The chain uses TRBV5-1 and TRBJ2-1; 9 bases are a match to TRBD2. The ends lost 4 bases at V and 5 bases at J; junction bases unmatched: 4. CDR1 and CDR2 (germline): SGHRS, YFSETQ. CDR3 size: 14 residues. CDR3 amino acids: CASSTSGWNNEQFF. CDR3 nucleotides: TGCGCCAGCAGCACTAGCGGGTGGAACAATGAGCAGTTCTTC. Full variable domain (outside the CDR3, taken from reference TRBV5-1 and TRBJ2-1): KAGVTQTPRYLIKTRGQQVTLSCSPISGHRSVSWYQQTPGQGLQFLFEYFSETQRNKGNFPGRFSGRQFSNSRSEMNVSTLELGDSALYLCASSTSGWNNEQFFGPGTRLTVL.

The V and J genes are TRBV15 and TRBJ2-1, with a possible D match to TRBD2 (6 bases). Germline values: CDR1 LNHNV, CDR2 YYDKDF (reference sequence). Trimming removed 5 bases at V and 5 bases at J, with 10 bases between. The CDR3 is 13 amino acids. CDR3 residues: CATSVWEDNEQFF. The CDR3 coding sequence is TGTGCCACCAGCGTGTGGGAGGACAATGAGCAGTTCTTC.

CDR3 amino acids: CASSSTSLGVFPETSTDTQYF. In DNA form, the CDR3 reads TGTGCCAGCAGTTCGACAAGCCTCGGGGTATTCCCCGAAACTAGCACAGATACGCAGTATTTT. This chain connects TRBV28 to TRBJ2-3, with D possibly being TRBD2 (5 bases). The V gene lost 4 bases and the J gene lost 0 bases, with 29 bases spanning the gap. CDR1 is MDHEN and CDR2 is SYDVKM in the germline V gene. This CDR3 has 21 residues.